This TCR beta chain was sequenced in a study of shared clonotypes between healthy human individuals. With regard to this clone: Antigen specificity is unknown.

Study-level findings and limits: Naive subsets generally exceeded memory subsets in estimated richness. Relative to clonotypes present in all four donors, those not shared had lower generation probabilities.

Germline lookup yields CDR1 SGDLS and CDR2 YYNGEE. This CDR3 has 18 residues. The trim removed 4 bases at V and 3 bases at J, leaving 15 bases unmatched. As originally analysed: For the immunoSEQ data, sequences were junction-only without quality scores, so filtering differed. Assay: immunoSEQ multiplex PCR; the TCRdb copy retains only in-frame clones and omits some. That table furnishes V, J and clone size, whereas the DNA furnished D and trimming. This table has about 1.5 million clones, 98% appearing once. The sample taken for sequencing was naive CD4+ T cells sorted from blood. Subset of the sample: CD45RA+ positively selected. The rearrangement joins TRBV9 to TRBJ2-1; the match to TRBD2 covers 8 bases. The TCR was taken from a man aged 25-45 years in good health. The CDR3 bases are TGTGCCAGCAGCACTCCCTCGAACGGGACTAGACTCTACAATGAGCAGTTCTTC. Residues: CASSTPSNGTRLYNEQFF.